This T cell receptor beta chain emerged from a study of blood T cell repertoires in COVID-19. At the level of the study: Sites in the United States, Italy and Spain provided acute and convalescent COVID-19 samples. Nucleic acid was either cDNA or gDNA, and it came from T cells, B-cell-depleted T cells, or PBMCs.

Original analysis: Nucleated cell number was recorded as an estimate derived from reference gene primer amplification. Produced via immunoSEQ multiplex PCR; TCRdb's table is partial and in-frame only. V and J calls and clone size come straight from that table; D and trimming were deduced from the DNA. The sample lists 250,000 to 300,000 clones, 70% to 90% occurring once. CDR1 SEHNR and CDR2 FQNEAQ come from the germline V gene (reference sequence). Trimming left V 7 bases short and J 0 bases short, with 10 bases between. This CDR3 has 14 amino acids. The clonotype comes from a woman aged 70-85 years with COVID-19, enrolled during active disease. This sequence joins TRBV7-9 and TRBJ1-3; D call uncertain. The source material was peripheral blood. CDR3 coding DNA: TGTGCCAGCATTGCCAGCGCCTCTGGAAACACCATATATTTT. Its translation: CASIASASGNTIYF.